This is a list of T cell receptor beta chains from one sample in a study of cytomegalovirus exposure and HLA in healthy donors. Here immunoSEQ multiplex PCR was the method, and the copy in TCRdb shows in-frame clones only, minus some. The data hold approximately 100,000 clones, with about 70% observed a single time. The sequencing sample was made of PBMCs. All receptors come from a human donor in good health. Each CDR3 is given with its conserved first and last residue. The D gene is left open where the match is weak. The listing skips clone size in some rows; elsewhere it reads once, few, many or a size class.

>NA|NA|TRBV6-1|TRBJ1-5
CASRAASGHNQPQHF
TGTGCCAGCAGGGCGGCCTCGGGACACAATCAGCCCCAGCATTTT
>NA|TRBD1|TRBV19|TRBJ2-1
CASSIGAGTAPGEQFF
TGTGCCAGTAGTATAGGCGCCGGGACAGCGCCGGGTGAGCAGTTCTTC
>NA|TRBD1|TRBV29-1|TRBJ1-6
CSVGEGANSPLHF
TGCAGCGTTGGTGAGGGGGCTAATTCACCCCTCCACTTT
>NA|NA|TRBV15|TRBJ2-7
CATSRDYQDYEQYF
TGTGCCACCAGCAGAGATTATCAGGACTACGAGCAGTACTTC
>NA|TRBD1|TRBV7-3|TRBJ1-2
CASSLKGGTGANYGYTF
TGTGCCAGCAGCTTAAAGGGGGGGACAGGGGCAAACTATGGCTACACCTTC
>NA|TRBD2|TRBV15|TRBJ2-2
CATSPRDTGGTGELFF
TGTGCCACCAGCCCCCGTGACACGGGGGGCACCGGGGAGCTGTTTTTT
>once|NA|TRBV11-2|TRBJ2-1
CASSLSWANEQFF
TGTGCCAGCAGCTTAAGTTGGGCCAATGAGCAGTTCTTC
>NA|NA|TRBV28|TRBJ1-1
CASSSPGFRVTEAFF
TGTGCCAGCAGTTCACCAGGGTTTAGAGTCACTGAAGCTTTCTTT
>once|NA|TRBV28|TRBJ2-7
CASRPQGSYEQYF
TGTGCCAGCAGACCCCAGGGGTCCTACGAGCAGTACTTC
>NA|TRBD2|TRBV7-6|TRBJ2-5
CASSLTSGHDPQYF
TGTGCCAGCAGCTTAACTAGCGGGCATGACCCCCAGTACTTC
>NA|NA|TRBV28|TRBJ2-7
CASSLVSYEQYF
TGTGCCAGCAGTTTAGTCAGCTACGAGCAGTACTTC
>NA|NA|TRBV5-1|TRBJ2-1
CASSLGGTDNNEQFF
TGCGCCAGCAGCTTGGGCGGGACAGATAACAATGAGCAGTTCTTC
>NA|NA|TRBV28|TRBJ2-4
CASSFLSGEPARDASKNIQYF
TGTGCCAGCAGTTTCCTTTCGGGGGAGCCGGCCAGGGACGCGTCCAAAAACATTCAGTACTTC
>NA|TRBD1|TRBV7-3|TRBJ1-6
CASSLTGGGNSPLHF
TGTGCCAGCAGCTTGACAGGGGGAGGTAATTCACCCCTCCACTTT
>NA|TRBD2|TRBV7-2|TRBJ2-3
CASALAGTDTQYF
TGTGCCAGCGCCCTAGCGGGGACAGATACGCAGTATTTT
>NA|NA|TRBV28|TRBJ2-3
CASKGQSLSTDTQYF
TGTGCCAGCAAGGGGCAGTCCTTAAGCACAGATACGCAGTATTTT
>NA|TRBD1|TRBV4-3|TRBJ1-2
CASSQEWRDRVYGYTF
TGCGCCAGCAGCCAAGAGTGGCGGGACAGAGTCTATGGCTACACCTTC
>NA|NA|TRBV6-1|TRBJ2-7
CASSEALAGIRYEQYF
TGTGCCAGCAGTGAAGCGCTGGCAGGGATTCGCTACGAGCAGTACTTC
>NA|NA|TRBV4-2|TRBJ1-1
CASSPQWGRSDAEAFF
TGTGCCAGCAGCCCCCAATGGGGGCGATCCGACGCTGAAGCTTTCTTT
>NA|NA|TRBV12-5|TRBJ2-1
CASGLGTSWDSSYNEQFF
TGTGCTAGTGGTTTGGGCACTAGCTGGGACAGCTCCTACAATGAGCAGTTCTTC
>NA|TRBD1|TRBV29-1|TRBJ1-4
CSVGDRGALTNEKLFF
TGCAGCGTTGGGGACAGGGGGGCATTGACTAATGAAAAACTGTTTTTT
>NA|NA|TRBV7-9|TRBJ2-5
CASSLVAVETQYF
TGTGCCAGCAGCCTCGTAGCGGTTGAGACCCAGTACTTC
>NA|TRBD1|TRBV30|TRBJ1-1
CAGDRENTEAFF
TGTGCCGGAGACAGGGAAAACACTGAAGCTTTCTTT
>few|NA|TRBV27|TRBJ2-3
CASTHFWGDLDTQYF
TGTGCCAGCACCCATTTCTGGGGGGACTTGGATACGCAGTATTTT
>few|TRBD1|TRBV5-1|TRBJ1-4
CASSSSFGQGPNEKLFF
TGCGCCAGCAGCTCCTCGTTCGGACAGGGACCTAATGAAAAACTGTTTTTT
>NA|NA|TRBV7-9|TRBJ1-3
CASSLGSFLDTIYF
TGTGCCAGCAGCTTGGGCAGCTTCTTGGACACCATATATTTT
>once|TRBD1|TRBV6-5|TRBJ1-1
CASRRQGGEAFF
TGTGCCAGCAGGCGACAGGGTGGCGAAGCTTTCTTT
>NA|TRBD1|TRBV28|TRBJ1-5
CASSAGTVSNQPQHF
TGTGCCAGCAGCGCCGGGACAGTATCAAATCAGCCCCAGCATTTT
>NA|TRBD1|TRBV28|TRBJ2-7
CASILSPGGPYEQYF
TGTGCCAGCATCTTATCGCCAGGGGGACCCTACGAGCAGTACTTC
>few|TRBD1|TRBV27|TRBJ2-7
CASSSGTAKLLLSEQYF
TGTGCCAGCAGTTCAGGGACAGCAAAACTACTCCTTTCCGAGCAGTACTTC
>NA|NA|TRBV5-6|TRBJ2-5
CASTVLGLYGTQYF
TGTGCCAGCACCGTCCTGGGACTCTACGGGACCCAGTACTTC
>NA|TRBD1|TRBV5-1|TRBJ2-5
CASSLLHRQGAGETQYF
TGCGCCAGCAGCTTACTACACCGACAGGGGGCCGGAGAGACCCAGTACTTC
>NA|NA|TRBV5-1|TRBJ2-2
CASSVGLRGFTGELFF
TGCGCCAGCAGCGTAGGCCTTAGAGGGTTTACCGGGGAGCTGTTTTTT
>NA|NA|TRBV5-1|TRBJ2-5
CASSPQTGQETQYF
TGCGCCAGCAGCCCGCAGACAGGCCAAGAGACCCAGTACTTC
>NA|TRBD1|TRBV9|TRBJ2-7
CASSAGTGFYEQYF
TGTGCCAGCAGCGCGGGGACAGGGTTCTACGAGCAGTACTTC
>once|NA|TRBV6-1|TRBJ1-6
CASSEALGQAGNSPLHF
TGTGCCAGCAGTGAAGCGCTAGGGCAGGCGGGTAATTCACCCCTCCACTTT
>NA|NA|TRBV5-6|TRBJ2-7
CASSLPGRTYEQYF
TGTGCCAGCAGCCTCCCGGGTAGGACCTACGAGCAGTACTTC
>NA|TRBD1|TRBV28|TRBJ2-7
CASSLGGQGAYEQYF
TGTGCCAGCAGTTTGGGGGGCCAGGGGGCTTACGAGCAGTACTTC
>NA|NA|TRBV9|TRBJ2-5
CASSVEASWTYTEAQYF
TGTGCCAGCAGCGTAGAGGCTAGTTGGACGTACACGGAGGCCCAGTACTTC
>NA|TRBD2|TRBV29-1|TRBJ2-3
CSVDMGGLAGADTQYF
TGCAGCGTTGATATGGGGGGACTAGCGGGAGCAGATACGCAGTATTTT
>NA|NA|TRBV6-6|TRBJ1-1
CASSGTGLTEAFF
TGTGCCAGCAGTGGCACAGGGCTTACTGAAGCTTTCTTT
>NA|NA|TRBV30|TRBJ1-1
CAWMEIRTEAFF
TGTGCCTGGATGGAGATAAGGACTGAAGCTTTCTTT
>NA|NA|TRBV19|TRBJ2-7
CATGGPGFYEQYF
TGTGCCACTGGAGGCCCGGGGTTCTACGAGCAGTACTTC
>NA|TRBD1|TRBV4-1|TRBJ2-1
CASSQEAAGTGDYNEQFF
TGCGCCAGCAGCCAAGAAGCCGCCGGGACAGGGGATTACAATGAGCAGTTCTTC
>NA|NA|TRBV6-5|TRBJ1-1
CASSYSKYTEAFF
TGTGCCAGCAGTTACTCTAAATACACTGAAGCTTTCTTT
>NA|TRBD2|TRBV29-1|TRBJ2-1
CSESSGGNEQFF
TGCAGCGAATCTAGCGGGGGTAATGAGCAGTTCTTC
>NA|TRBD2|TRBV5-4|TRBJ2-2
CASSAGLGTGELFF
TGTGCCAGCAGCGCTGGACTAGGGACCGGGGAGCTGTTTTTT
>NA|NA|TRBV5-1|TRBJ1-1
CASSLAGNSGQAFF
TGCGCCAGCAGCTTGGCCGGGAACAGTGGACAAGCTTTCTTT
>NA|TRBD1|TRBV2|TRBJ1-5
CASSVTRQGQNQPQHF
TGTGCCAGCAGTGTTACCAGACAGGGACAAAATCAGCCCCAGCATTTT
>few|TRBD1|TRBV30|TRBJ2-4
CAWKRGPSGKNIQYF
TGTGCCTGGAAGAGGGGGCCCAGCGGCAAAAACATTCAGTACTTC
>NA|NA|TRBV10-1|TRBJ1-2
CASSEGTGKRGYTF
TGCGCCAGCAGTGAGGGCACAGGGAAGCGTGGCTACACCTTC
>NA|NA|TRBV20-1|TRBJ2-1
CSVTGYEQFF
TGCAGTGTCACAGGGTACGAGCAGTTCTTC
>NA|TRBD2|TRBV30|TRBJ2-5
CAWSDRAGTSRETQYF
TGTGCCTGGAGTGACCGTGCCGGGACTAGCAGAGAGACCCAGTACTTC
>NA|NA|TRBV7-2|TRBJ1-2
CASSPGREAYGYTF
TGTGCCAGCAGCCCGGGGAGGGAGGCCTATGGCTACACCTTC
>NA|NA|TRBV7-6|TRBJ2-7
CASSRGSYEQYF
TGTGCCAGCAGCCGCGGCTCCTACGAGCAGTACTTC
>NA|TRBD1|TRBV2|TRBJ1-5
CASRETGYDQPQHF
TGTGCCAGCAGGGAGACAGGGTACGATCAGCCCCAGCATTTT
>NA|NA|TRBV2|TRBJ2-2
CASREDPGLGELFF
TGTGCCAGCAGGGAGGACCCCGGGCTCGGGGAGCTGTTTTTT
>NA|NA|TRBV4-2|TRBJ2-1
CASSQRGSYNEQFF
TGTGCCAGCAGCCAGAGGGGGTCCTACAATGAGCAGTTCTTC
>NA|TRBD2|TRBV28|TRBJ2-5
CASSLYGSSGRETQYF
TGTGCCAGCAGTCTTTACGGGTCTAGCGGGAGAGAGACCCAGTACTTC
>NA|NA|TRBV6-6|TRBJ2-1
CASSRDSYNEQFF
TGTGCCAGCTCGAGGGACTCCTACAATGAGCAGTTCTTC